This TCR beta chain was captured in a study of OX40 agonist ivuxolimab in advanced cancers. This clone was detected once. The antigen remains undetermined. The data were produced by immunoSEQ multiplex PCR, yet TCRdb's version contains in-frame clones alone and is incomplete. The sample lists about 50,000 clones, approximately 80% occurring once. CDR3 length: 14 amino acids. The V gene's germline CDR1 is SNHLY and CDR2 FYNNEI. V was shortened by 6 bases and J by 2 bases, with 13 bases between the two germline ends. Study-wide results and caveats: Normalized T-cell clonal expansion was also low in a subset of nonresponders. On average, a greater number of expanded clones characterised CD8+ T cells relative to CD4+. Compared with others, partial responders at 0.1-3.0 mg/kg displayed clonal expansion among the lowest.

The J gene is TRBJ1-2, the V gene TRBV2, with D maybe TRBD1 (5 bases). The source was CD4+ or CD8+ T cells sorted from blood, collected in a trial of the OX40 agonist ivuxolimab. This clonotype was sampled from an adult with an advanced solid tumor such as melanoma, head and neck, liver or kidney cancer. CDR3 coding DNA: TGTGCCAGCAGGGGGGACGGCCGGAACTATGGCTACACCTTC. Its protein is CASRGDGRNYGYTF.